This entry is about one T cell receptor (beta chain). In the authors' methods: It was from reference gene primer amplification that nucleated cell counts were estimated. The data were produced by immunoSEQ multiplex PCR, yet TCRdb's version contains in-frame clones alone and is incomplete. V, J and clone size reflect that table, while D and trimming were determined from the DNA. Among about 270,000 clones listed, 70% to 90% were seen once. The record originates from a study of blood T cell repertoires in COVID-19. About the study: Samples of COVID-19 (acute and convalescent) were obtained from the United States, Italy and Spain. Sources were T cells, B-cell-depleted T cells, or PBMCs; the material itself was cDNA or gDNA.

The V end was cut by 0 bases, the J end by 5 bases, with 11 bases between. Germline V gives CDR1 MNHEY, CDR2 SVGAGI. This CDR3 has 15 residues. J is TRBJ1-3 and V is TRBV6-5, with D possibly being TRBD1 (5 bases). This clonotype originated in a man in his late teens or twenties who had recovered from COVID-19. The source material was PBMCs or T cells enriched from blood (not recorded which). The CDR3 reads CASSYSQGGRNTIYF. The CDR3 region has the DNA TGTGCCAGCAGTTACTCGCAGGGAGGGAGAAACACCATATATTTT.